The rows below give T cell receptor beta chains drawn from one sample of a study of Graves' ophthalmopathy and Graves' hyperthyroidism. One entry per CDR3 protein results from TCRdb running MiXCR on the multiplex PCR reads. Found here are over 12,000 distinct CDR3 sequences, approximately 53% of them singletons; the top ten hold around 45%. The specimen was peripheral blood. The source is a woman aged 25 to 39 with Graves' ophthalmopathy. Each CDR3 is given with its conserved first and last residue. Each record gives: clone size, D gene, J gene, V gene, CDR3 DNA, CDR3 protein. D genes are given only for firm matches. Size tells how often a clone was seen (once, few, many) or the class of an expanded clone, and some rows leave it out.

many,TRBD1,TRBJ2-3,TRBV27,TGTGCCAGCAGTCTTGGACAGGGTCTGGATACGCAGTATTTT,CASSLGQGLDTQYF
NA,NA,TRBJ2-1,TRBV7-3,TGTGCCAGCAGCCCCTCTAACTACAATGAGCAGTTCTTC,CASSPSNYNEQFF
NA,NA,TRBJ2-7,TRBV7-8,TGTGCCAGCAGCTTAGCGTTGGCCTACGAGCAGTACTTC,CASSLALAYEQYF
few,NA,TRBJ2-7,TRBV4-2,TGTGCCAGCAGCCAAGTCGAGGGTCAAGAGCAGTACTTC,CASSQVEGQEQYF
NA,NA,TRBJ2-1,TRBV10-3,TGTGCCATCAGTGAGTCGGCGGGGGAGGGGGACAATGAGCAGTTCTTC,CAISESAGEGDNEQFF
NA,NA,TRBJ2-1,TRBV19,TGTGCCAGTAGCCCTAGCGCGTCCTACAATGAGCAGTTCTTC,CASSPSASYNEQFF
many,TRBD1,TRBJ1-1,TRBV28,TGTGCCAGCAGTCCCCCAGGGGGATTGAACACTGAAGCTTTCTTT,CASSPPGGLNTEAFF
NA,TRBD2,TRBJ2-7,TRBV12-3/TRBV12-4,TGTGCCAGCAGTTTAGGGGACTACCAGAGGTACGAGCAGTACTTC,CASSLGDYQRYEQYF
NA,TRBD2,TRBJ2-2,TRBV5-1,TGCGCCAGCAGTTCGCTAGCGGGCGGTACCGGGGAGCTGTTTTTT,CASSSLAGGTGELFF
many,NA,TRBJ2-3,TRBV7-6,TGTGCCAGCAGCCTCACCTCGGGGTCTACGCAGTATTTT,CASSLTSGSTQYF
many,NA,TRBJ1-3,TRBV6-5,TGTGCCAGCAGTTATCGAGACTCACCTGGAAACACCATATATTTT,CASSYRDSPGNTIYF
NA,NA,TRBJ2-7,TRBV7-2,TGTGCCAGCAGCCCAGCACTGACACGACCACCCTACGAGCAGTACTTC,CASSPALTRPPYEQYF
NA,TRBD2,TRBJ2-1,TRBV7-2,TGTGCCAGCAGCTCCTCCCGTGCTAGCGGGCGCTACAATGAGCAGTTCTTC,CASSSSRASGRYNEQFF
NA,NA,TRBJ2-6,TRBV7-8,TGTGCCAGCAGCCATGGGGGGAACACTGAAGCTTTC,CASSHGGNTEAF
few,TRBD2,TRBJ2-1,TRBV20-1,TGCAGTGCTAGATTAGCGGGTCATCTCTACAATGAGCAGTTCTTC,CSARLAGHLYNEQFF
NA,NA,TRBJ2-1,TRBV7-6,TGTGCCAGCAGCCCCCACGGTTGGCCCACCTACAATGAGCAGTTCTTC,CASSPHGWPTYNEQFF
few,NA,TRBJ1-1,TRBV7-9,TGTGCCAGCAGCTCCCAGAACACTGAAGCTTTCTTT,CASSSQNTEAFF
few,TRBD2,TRBJ2-2,TRBV7-9,TGTGCCAGCAGCTCCCAGGAGCGGGAGGACCCACACGGGGAGCTGTTTTTT,CASSSQEREDPHGELFF
few,NA,TRBJ1-5,TRBV7-6,TGTGCCAGCAGCTTGAGGGGTTATAGCAATCAGCCCCAGCATTTT,CASSLRGYSNQPQHF
NA,TRBD2,TRBJ2-3,TRBV19,TGTGCCACCACCTCCGGGTTAGCGGGAGGCACAGATACGCAGTATTTT,CATTSGLAGGTDTQYF
NA,TRBD1,TRBJ1-4,TRBV2,TGTGCCAGCAGGGACGGGACAGCCAATAATGAAAAACTGTCTTTT,CASRDGTANNEKLSF
once,NA,TRBJ1-6,TRBV7-2,TGTGCCAGCAGCACCAGGATCCTAGGGGATTCACCCCTCCACTTT,CASSTRILGDSPLHF
few,TRBD2,TRBJ2-3,TRBV7-6,TGTGCCAGCAGCCCGGGGGGAGGTACGCAGTATTTT,CASSPGGGTQYF
NA,NA,TRBJ2-7,TRBV20-1,TGCAGTGCTAGGGGTACGCGGACAAAAACCTACGAGCAGTACTTC,CSARGTRTKTYEQYF
once,NA,TRBJ2-6,TRBV11-2,TGTGCCAGCAGCCAAACCTCTGGGGCCAACGTCCTGACTTTC,CASSQTSGANVLTF
many,NA,TRBJ1-5,TRBV20-1,TGCAGTGCTAGCCAAGACCGCATAGCCGATCAGCCCCAGCATTTT,CSASQDRIADQPQHF
many,NA,TRBJ2-7,TRBV20-1,TGCAGTGCTAGGGGGTGGGGCGAGCAGTACTTC,CSARGWGEQYF
NA,NA,TRBJ2-1,TRBV9,TGTGCCAGCAGCGTACTACCCGGTGAGCAGTTCTTC,CASSVLPGEQFF
NA,TRBD2,TRBJ2-3,TRBV20-1,TGCAGTGCAACGACTAGCGGGAGGGCCCCAGATACGCAGTATTTT,CSATTSGRAPDTQYF
NA,NA,TRBJ1-6,TRBV7-2,TGTGCCAGCAGCGGTGAAGGAGGTGGATATTCACCCCTCCACTTT,CASSGEGGGYSPLHF
few,NA,TRBJ1-6,TRBV14,TGTGCCAGCAGCCCGGGGTTCGATTCACCCCTCCACTTT,CASSPGFDSPLHF
NA,TRBD1,TRBJ2-7,TRBV5-8,TGTGCCAGCAGCTTGCAGGGGGCGCGGGAGCAGTACTTC,CASSLQGAREQYF
NA,TRBD2,TRBJ2-1,TRBV20-1,TGCAGTGCTAGACCGGCGAGGGGACTAGCGGGAGCCTACAATGAGCAGTTCTTC,CSARPARGLAGAYNEQFF
NA,TRBD2,TRBJ2-3,TRBV20-1,TGCAGTGCTCCTAAGCCGGGACTAGCGGGATGGTCGGATACGCAGTATTTT,CSAPKPGLAGWSDTQYF
many,TRBD1,TRBJ2-3,TRBV6-4,TGTGCCAGCAGTGATAGTGGACAGGGGCCAGATACGCAGTATTTT,CASSDSGQGPDTQYF
many,NA,TRBJ1-2,TRBV7-9,TGTGCCAGCAGCCTGCGAGACTATGGCTACACCTTC,CASSLRDYGYTF
NA,NA,TRBJ2-3,TRBV7-9,TGTGCCAGCAGCTTAGGAGGGAGCGCAGATACGCAGTATTTT,CASSLGGSADTQYF
many,NA,TRBJ2-5,TRBV18,TGTGCCAGCTCAGACAGGTACCAAGAGACCCAGTACTTC,CASSDRYQETQYF
NA,TRBD2,TRBJ2-5,TRBV10-3,TGTGCCATCAGCGGGACTAGCGGGAGTGGAGAGACCCAGTACTTC,CAISGTSGSGETQYF
once,TRBD2,TRBJ2-1,TRBV28,TGTGCCAGCAGGATTAGCGGGAGGTATTTCGAAGAGCAGTTCTTC,CASRISGRYFEEQFF
many,NA,TRBJ2-7,TRBV7-9,TGTGCCAGCAGCCCTTGGGGGCTCTGGGAGCAGTACTTC,CASSPWGLWEQYF
NA,NA,TRBJ1-5,TRBV2,TGTGCCAGCAGTGTCGGATTGAGAAATCAGCCCCAGCATTTT,CASSVGLRNQPQHF
few,TRBD2,TRBJ2-3,TRBV6-4,TGTGCCAGCAGTGAAGAAGGGACTAGCGGCACAGATACGCAGTATTTT,CASSEEGTSGTDTQYF
NA,NA,TRBJ1-1,TRBV25-1,TGTGCCAGCGGTCCCCTAATTGAAGCTTTCTTT,CASGPLIEAFF
NA,TRBD2,TRBJ2-3,TRBV20-1,TGCAGTGCTAGACAGGGCGGGAGCGGGACAGATACGCAGTATTTT,CSARQGGSGTDTQYF
many,TRBD2,TRBJ2-1,TRBV20-1,TGCAGTGCTAGCGGGAGGGCCGTTGAGCAGTTCTTC,CSASGRAVEQFF
NA,TRBD1,TRBJ1-5,TRBV5-1,TGCGCCAGCAGCGAAGAGACAGGGGTTCAACAGCCCCGGCATTTT,CASSEETGVQQPRHF
once,NA,TRBJ1-1,TRBV24-1,TGTGCCACCAGTGATTCCTTAGGGGAAGCTTTCTTT,CATSDSLGEAFF
NA,TRBD1,TRBJ1-2,TRBV24-1,TGTGCCACCAGTGACCTTGGGACAGGGGGTGGCTACACCTTC,CATSDLGTGGGYTF
once,NA,TRBJ1-1,TRBV20-1,TGCAGTGCTACCCTCGGGGGGGGTAACACTGAAGCTTTCTTT,CSATLGGGNTEAFF
NA,TRBD1,TRBJ2-7,TRBV7-9,TGTGCCAGCAGCCCGGAAGGGGGCGAGATGCGCTCCTACGAGCAGTACTTC,CASSPEGGEMRSYEQYF
NA,TRBD1,TRBJ1-2,TRBV19,TGTGCCAGTAGTTACGCCGGGACAGATGGCTACACCTTC,CASSYAGTDGYTF
NA,NA,TRBJ2-7,TRBV6-5,TGTGCCAGCCCCCTGGGCGGGCACTCCTACGAGCAGTACTTC,CASPLGGHSYEQYF
NA,NA,TRBJ2-5,TRBV19,TGTGCCAGTAGTGTACCTCCGGGCGAGACCCAGTACTTC,CASSVPPGETQYF